This is a list of T cell receptor beta chains from one sample in a study of blood T cell repertoires in COVID-19. Profiled with immunoSEQ multiplex PCR; TCRdb holds only in-frame clones, not every one. The data hold tens of thousands of clones, with 92% observed a single time. The specimen sequenced was peripheral blood. Receptors were obtained from a man in his fifties with active COVID-19. Each CDR3 is given with its conserved first and last residue. The order of the fields is J gene, V gene, D gene, CDR3 protein, CDR3 DNA. A D gene is named only where the DNA matches it firmly.

J gene: TRBJ2-7; V gene: TRBV5-1; D gene: TRBD1; CDR3 protein: CASSLSGTGIYEQYF; CDR3 DNA: TGCGCCAGCAGCTTGAGCGGGACAGGGATTTACGAGCAGTACTTC
J gene: TRBJ2-1; V gene: TRBV5-1; D gene: -; CDR3 protein: CASSLSGVSNEQFF; CDR3 DNA: TGCGCCAGCAGCTTGTCGGGGGTTTCCAATGAGCAGTTCTTC
J gene: TRBJ2-7; V gene: TRBV10-2; D gene: -; CDR3 protein: CASSGARYEQYF; CDR3 DNA: TGCGCCAGCAGTGGAGCCCGCTACGAGCAGTACTTC
J gene: TRBJ2-1; V gene: TRBV7-9; D gene: TRBD1; CDR3 protein: CASSPTSGGAGNEQFF; CDR3 DNA: TGTGCCAGCAGCCCTACGTCAGGGGGCGCCGGGAATGAGCAGTTCTTC
J gene: TRBJ2-1; V gene: TRBV29-1; D gene: -; CDR3 protein: CSVLNRAPSSYNEQFF; CDR3 DNA: TGCAGCGTGTTAAACAGGGCCCCGAGCTCCTACAATGAGCAGTTCTTC
J gene: TRBJ2-7; V gene: TRBV3-1/TRBV3-2; D gene: -; CDR3 protein: CASSQDLTGSEYF; CDR3 DNA: TGTGCCAGCAGCCAAGACTTAACAGGTTCGGAGTACTTC
J gene: TRBJ2-6; V gene: TRBV7-9; D gene: -; CDR3 protein: CASSAIRDSGANVLTF; CDR3 DNA: TGTGCCAGCAGCGCCATCAGGGACTCTGGGGCCAACGTCCTGACTTTC
J gene: TRBJ1-1; V gene: TRBV3-1/TRBV3-2; D gene: -; CDR3 protein: CASSLPGVSIAEAFF; CDR3 DNA: TGTGCCAGCAGCCTACCAGGGGTTTCAATTGCTGAAGCTTTCTTT
J gene: TRBJ2-3; V gene: TRBV29-1; D gene: -; CDR3 protein: CSVKEGPQAGTQYF; CDR3 DNA: TGCAGCGTAAAGGAGGGACCCCAGGCGGGTACGCAGTATTTT
J gene: TRBJ1-5; V gene: TRBV19; D gene: -; CDR3 protein: CASSIIGVEGNQPQHF; CDR3 DNA: TGTGCCAGTAGTATTATCGGGGTTGAAGGCAATCAGCCCCAGCATTTT
J gene: TRBJ1-5; V gene: TRBV6-5; D gene: -; CDR3 protein: CASRLNSNQPQHF; CDR3 DNA: TGTGCCAGCAGACTCAACAGCAATCAGCCCCAGCATTTT
J gene: TRBJ2-7; V gene: TRBV11-2; D gene: -; CDR3 protein: CASSLLGRQKGYEQYF; CDR3 DNA: TGTGCCAGCAGCTTATTGGGCAGGCAGAAAGGCTACGAGCAGTACTTC
J gene: TRBJ2-7; V gene: TRBV27; D gene: TRBD1; CDR3 protein: CASSSRATGGAQSREQYF; CDR3 DNA: TGTGCCAGCAGCAGCCGAGCAACAGGGGGCGCACAGTCACGCGAGCAGTACTTC
J gene: TRBJ2-1; V gene: TRBV5-1; D gene: TRBD2; CDR3 protein: CASSGGLGLAGSGSYNEQFF; CDR3 DNA: TGCGCCAGCAGTGGAGGACTGGGGCTAGCGGGGTCTGGATCCTACAATGAGCAGTTCTTC
J gene: TRBJ2-5; V gene: TRBV6-5; D gene: -; CDR3 protein: CASSWGSWETQYF; CDR3 DNA: TGTGCCAGCAGCTGGGGCTCCTGGGAGACCCAGTACTTC